This T cell receptor beta chain was obtained from a study of immune heterogeneity within non-small cell lung tumors. The study, taken as a whole, reports: Higher local tumor mutational burden went with moderately higher local T-cell clonality, R 0.3 to 0.35.

With 600 ng used per sample, the template was genomic DNA from bulk tumor. Taken during surgery, several biopsies per primary tumor were spaced as far apart as possible within the tumor mass. Patients underwent curative surgery for untreated, newly diagnosed non-small cell lung cancer. The authors amplified TCR beta CDR3 by multiplex PCR with 32 V and 13 J primers. MiXCR, run by TCRdb on the multiplex PCR reads, gives a single entry per CDR3 protein. The sample lists some 2,800 distinct CDR3 sequences; less than 60% were seen once. In this sample, this clonotype turned up a few times. Its antigen is unidentified. Trimming took 2 bases from V and 5 from J; bases not matched to a gene: 6. Germline CDR1 and CDR2: LGHNA and YNFKEQ. The CDR3 extends over 15 amino acids.

The gene calls are TRBV4-2 and TRBJ1-5; 7 nucleotides agree with TRBD1. Material: lung tumor tissue. The origin of this receptor is a man between 60 and 70 years old with non-small cell lung cancer. The CDR3 is CASSQSPTGDQPQHF. DNA for the CDR3: TGTGCCAGCAGCCAATCTCCAACAGGGGATCAGCCCCAGCATTTT.